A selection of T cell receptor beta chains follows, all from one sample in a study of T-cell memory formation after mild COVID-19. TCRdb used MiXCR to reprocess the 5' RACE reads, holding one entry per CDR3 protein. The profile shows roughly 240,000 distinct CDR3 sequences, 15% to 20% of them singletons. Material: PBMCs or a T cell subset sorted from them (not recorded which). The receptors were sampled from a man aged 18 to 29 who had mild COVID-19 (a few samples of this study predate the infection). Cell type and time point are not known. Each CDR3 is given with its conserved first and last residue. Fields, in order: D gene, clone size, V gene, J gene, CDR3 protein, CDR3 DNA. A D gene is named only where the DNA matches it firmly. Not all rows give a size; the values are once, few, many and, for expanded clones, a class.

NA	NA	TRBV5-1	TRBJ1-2	CASSLGGVNSYTF	TGCGCCAGCAGCTTGGGCGGGGTGAACAGCTACACCTTC
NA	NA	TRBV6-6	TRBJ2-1	CASSYVYNEQFF	TGTGCCAGCAGTTACGTCTACAATGAGCAGTTCTTC
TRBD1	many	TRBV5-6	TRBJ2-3	CASRRRGLTDTQYF	TGTGCCAGCAGGAGAAGGGGGCTCACGGATACGCAGTATTTT
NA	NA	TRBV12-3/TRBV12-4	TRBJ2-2	CASSLRGVGTGELFF	TGTGCCAGCAGTTTAAGGGGGGTTGGCACCGGGGAGCTGTTTTTT
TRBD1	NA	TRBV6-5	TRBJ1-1	CASSTPTGRAEAFF	TGTGCCAGCAGTACTCCGACAGGGAGGGCTGAAGCTTTCTTT
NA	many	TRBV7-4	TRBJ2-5	CASNYRPGQETQYF	TGTGCCAGCAACTACCGACCCGGACAAGAGACCCAGTACTTC
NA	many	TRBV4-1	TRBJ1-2	CASSHQGGYGYTF	TGCGCCAGCAGCCACCAAGGGGGGTATGGCTACACCTTC
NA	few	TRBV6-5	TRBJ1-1	CASSKTGNLNTEAFF	TGTGCCAGCAGCAAAACAGGGAACTTGAACACTGAAGCTTTCTTT
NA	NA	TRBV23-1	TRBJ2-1	CASRQKTGCNEQFF	TGCGCCAGCAGACAAAAAACAGGGTGTAATGAGCAGTTCTTC
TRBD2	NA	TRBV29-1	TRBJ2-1	CSVVAFELAGSNEQFF	TGCAGCGTTGTGGCGTTTGAACTAGCGGGGTCAAATGAGCAGTTCTTC
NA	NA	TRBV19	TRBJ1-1	CASRQGPNTEAFF	TGTGCCAGTAGACAGGGACCGAACACTGAAGCTTTCTTT
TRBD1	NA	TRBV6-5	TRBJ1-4	CASSRDRAGEKLFF	TGTGCCAGCAGTCGGGACAGGGCCGGTGAAAAACTGTTTTTT
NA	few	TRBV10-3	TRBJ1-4	CAISESTPGALEKLFF	TGTGCCATCAGTGAGTCGACCCCAGGTGCCCTAGAAAAACTGTTTTTT
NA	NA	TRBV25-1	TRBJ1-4	CASRTGETVYEKLFF	TGTGCCAGCAGGACGGGGGAGACAGTTTATGAAAAACTGTTTTTT
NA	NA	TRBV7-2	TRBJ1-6	CASSFGQYSPLHF	TGTGCCAGCAGCTTCGGACAGTATTCACCCCTCCACTTT
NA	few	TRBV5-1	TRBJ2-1	CASSLPPYNEQFF	TGCGCCAGCAGCTTACCCCCGTACAATGAGCAGTTCTTC
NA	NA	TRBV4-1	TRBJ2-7	CASSQDRGGSYEQYF	TGCGCCAGCAGCCAAGATAGGGGCGGCTCCTACGAGCAGTACTTC
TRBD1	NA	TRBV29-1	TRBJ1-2	CSVYPGQGGGYTF	TGCAGCGTTTATCCGGGACAGGGAGGTGGCTACACCTTC
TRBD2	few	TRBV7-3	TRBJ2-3	CASSPQRGSTDTQYF	TGTGCCAGCAGCCCCCAGCGGGGTAGCACAGATACGCAGTATTTT
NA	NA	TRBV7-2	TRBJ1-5	CASSLVVSNQPQHF	TGTGCCAGCAGCTTAGTAGTAAGCAATCAGCCCCAGCATTTT
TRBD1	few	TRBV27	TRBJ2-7	CASRTGAYEQYF	TGTGCCAGCCGGACAGGGGCCTACGAGCAGTACTTC
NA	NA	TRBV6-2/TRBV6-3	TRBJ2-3	CASSYGTGDTQYF	TGTGCCAGCAGTTACGGGACGGGGGATACGCAGTATTTT
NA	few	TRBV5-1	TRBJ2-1	CASSLGQVDNEQFF	TGCGCCAGCAGCTTGGGACAGGTAGACAATGAGCAGTTCTTC
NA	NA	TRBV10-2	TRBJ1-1	CASTGGKGTEAFF	TGCGCCAGCACTGGGGGGAAGGGCACTGAAGCTTTCTTT
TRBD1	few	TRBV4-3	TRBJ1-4	CASEGQGVEKLFF	TGCGCCAGCGAAGGACAGGGAGTCGAAAAACTGTTTTTT
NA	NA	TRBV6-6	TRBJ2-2	CASSYRGMGTGELFF	TGTGCCAGCAGTTATCGAGGGATGGGCACCGGGGAGCTGTTTTTT
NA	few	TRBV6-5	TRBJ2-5	CASGRGAGGETQYF	TGTGCCAGCGGTCGAGGGGCAGGAGGAGAGACCCAGTACTTC
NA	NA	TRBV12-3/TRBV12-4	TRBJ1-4	CASSYQEGEKLFF	TGTGCCAGCAGTTACCAAGAAGGTGAAAAACTGTTTTTT
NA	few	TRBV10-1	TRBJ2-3	CASSDSRGGSTDTQYF	TGCGCCAGCAGCGATTCAAGGGGGGGGAGCACAGATACGCAGTATTTT
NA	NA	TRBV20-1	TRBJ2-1	CSARDAEPVNEQFF	TGCAGTGCTAGAGACGCTGAACCCGTCAATGAGCAGTTCTTC
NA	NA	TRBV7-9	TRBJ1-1	CASSLGQANTEAFF	TGTGCCAGCAGCTTAGGACAGGCTAACACTGAAGCTTTCTTT
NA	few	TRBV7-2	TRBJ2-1	CASSIWVDNEQFF	TGTGCCAGCAGCATATGGGTCGACAATGAGCAGTTCTTC
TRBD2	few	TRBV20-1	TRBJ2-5	CSAAGTSGDQETQYF	TGCAGTGCTGCCGGGACTAGCGGGGATCAAGAGACCCAGTACTTC
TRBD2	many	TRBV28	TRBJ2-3	CASSDLGASGGDTQYF	TGTGCCAGCAGTGACCTCGGGGCTAGCGGGGGAGATACGCAGTATTTT
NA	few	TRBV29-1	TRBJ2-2	CSVDFLRDTGELFF	TGCAGCGTTGATTTTCTGCGGGACACCGGGGAGCTGTTTTTT
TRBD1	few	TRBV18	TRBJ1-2	CASSSQGAGGYTF	TGTGCCAGCTCATCCCAGGGGGCTGGTGGCTACACCTTC
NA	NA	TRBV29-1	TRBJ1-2	CSFSYGYTF	TGCAGCTTCAGCTATGGCTACACCTTC
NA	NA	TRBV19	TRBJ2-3	CASSRRGEDTQYF	TGTGCCAGTAGTCGTAGGGGAGAAGATACGCAGTATTTT
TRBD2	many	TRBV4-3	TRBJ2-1	CASSQPSGGRNEQFF	TGCGCCAGCAGCCAGCCCAGCGGGGGTAGGAATGAGCAGTTCTTC
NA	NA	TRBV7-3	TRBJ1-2	CASSRAGHYGYTF	TGTGCCAGCAGCCGAGCGGGGCACTATGGCTACACCTTC
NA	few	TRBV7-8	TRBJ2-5	CASSLAPSPGEETQYF	TGTGCCAGCAGCTTAGCGCCTAGCCCCGGGGAAGAGACCCAGTACTTC